This passage covers 23 T cell receptor beta chains from one sample sequenced in a study of radiation and T cells in renal cell carcinoma. Profiled with immunoSEQ multiplex PCR; TCRdb holds only in-frame clones, not every one. The table has roughly 120,000 clones, more than 80% seen once. Noted time point: blood 2 weeks post-SBRT. Treatment meaning: 15 Gy SBRT to primary tumor, nephrectomy 4 weeks later. The sequenced sample was blood, obtained from a patient whose treatment included radiotherapy and nephrectomy. The receptor source for this set is a woman aged 60-75 years with renal cell carcinoma.

This clone was detected only a few times. The rearrangement joins TRBV5-6 to TRBJ1-3; D is uncertain. V lost 2 bases and J 0 bases, leaving 12 bases between the germline ends. CDR1 and CDR2 (germline): SGHDT, YYEEEE. This CDR3 has 16 residues. The CDR3 DNA follows: TGTGCCAGCAGCTTAGAACGCAGCTACTCTGGAAACACCATATATTTT. It codes for CASSLERSYSGNTIYF. The whole variable domain, filled in from reference TRBV5-6 and TRBJ1-3, reads DAGVTQSPTHLIKTRGQQVTLRCSPKSGHDTVSWYQQALGQGPQFIFQYYEEEERQRGNFPDRFSGHQFPNYSSELNVNALLLGDSALYLCASSLERSYSGNTIYFGEGSWLTVV.

The chain is built from TRBV7-2 and TRBJ1-5; perhaps TRBD1 as D (5 bases). The CDR3 sequence is 15 residues long. CDR1 and CDR2 from the germline V gene are SGHTA and FQGNSA. The ends were cut back, 1 base at V and 4 bases at J, with 11 bases in the middle. The CDR3 protein is CASSLDGGRNQPQHF. In DNA, the CDR3 is TGTGCCAGCAGCTTAGATGGGGGTAGAAATCAGCCCCAGCATTTT.

The chain recombines TRBV5-6 with TRBJ2-7, with TRBD1 matching over 7 bases. The CDR3 sequence is 16 residues long. V shed 0 bases, J shed 4 bases, and the junction held 10 bases outside the gene matches. Germline V gene lookup returns CDR1 SGHDT and CDR2 YYEEEE. CDR3 amino acids: CASSLAGRAGGYEQYF. The CDR3 DNA reads TGTGCCAGCAGCTTGGCGGGCAGGGCAGGGGGTTACGAGCAGTACTTC.

This clone turned up a few times. The chain carries TRBV7-9 and TRBJ2-7; D not resolved. Per germline, CDR1 SEHNR and CDR2 FQNEAQ (reference sequence). V lost 5 bases, J lost 5 bases, and 7 bases lay in between. The CDR3 spans 11 residues. The CDR3 DNA reads as TGTGCCAGCAGCAAGGGTGACGAGCAGTACTTC. Its translation: CASSKGDEQYF.

The J gene is TRBJ1-1, the V gene TRBV19; 7 bases are a match to TRBD1. The CDR3 is 19 amino acids. Germline V gene lookup returns CDR1 LNHDA and CDR2 SQIVND (reference sequence). The J segment lost 0 bases and the V segment lost 3 bases, leaving 16 bases of the junction unmatched. CDR3 residues: CASSIQRQRDRVMNTEAFF. DNA of the CDR3: TGTGCCAGTAGTATTCAGAGGCAAAGGGACAGAGTCATGAACACTGAAGCTTTCTTT.

V usage is TRBV7-3 and J usage is TRBJ2-7, with 10 bases identical to TRBD2. Germline V gene lookup returns CDR1 SGHTA and CDR2 FQGTGA. There are 16 residues in the CDR3. V gave up 5 bases and J gave up 7 bases; unmatched junction bases: 14. CDR3 residues: CASSKAVSGGSDEQYF. CDR3 bases: TGTGCCAGCAGCAAAGCGGTTAGCGGGGGGTCCGATGAGCAGTACTTC. The full variable domain, rest sourced from reference TRBV7-3 and TRBJ2-7, is GAGVSQTPSNKVTEKGKYVELRCDPISGHTALYWYRQSLGQGPEFLIYFQGTGAADDSGLPNDRFFAVRPEGSVSTLKIQRTERGDSAVYLCASSKAVSGGSDEQYFGPGTRLTVT.

The DNA for the CDR3 is TGCGCCAGCAGCCAGGGACAGGGGGCCGGCTACACCTTC. Its translation: CASSQGQGAGYTF. The chain couples TRBV5-1 to TRBJ1-2, with 12 bases lining up with TRBD1. The CDR3 contains 13 residues. The V gene end was trimmed by 4 bases and the J gene end by 8 bases; junction bases not matched to a gene: 3. Germline CDR1 and CDR2: SGHRS and YFSETQ. The full variable domain, completed using reference TRBV5-1 and TRBJ1-2, is KAGVTQTPRYLIKTRGQQVTLSCSPISGHRSVSWYQQTPGQGLQFLFEYFSETQRNKGNFPGRFSGRQFSNSRSEMNVSTLELGDSALYLCASSQGQGAGYTFGSGTRLTVV.

This chain uses TRBV6-5 with TRBJ1-4; D perhaps matches TRBD1 (5 bases). CDR3 size: 15 residues. V was trimmed by 6 bases and J by 5 bases, leaving 16 bases between them. Germline CDR1 reads MNHEY; CDR2 reads SVGAGI. The CDR3 loop reads CASREGSGGNEKLFF. The CDR3 bases are TGTGCCAGCAGAGAGGGGTCGGGGGGAAATGAAAAACTGTTTTTT.

The rearrangement joins TRBV27 to TRBJ2-7; D remains ambiguous. This CDR3 region has 15 residues. Between the trimmed V and J ends, which lost 3 bases and 2 bases, there was a span of 14 bases. Germline-derived CDR1 and CDR2 are MNHEY and SMNVEV (reference sequence). Here the CDR3 reads CASSLWTRSAYEQYF. The CDR3 region has the DNA TGTGCCAGCAGTTTGTGGACCCGAAGTGCCTACGAGCAGTACTTC.

The chain recombines TRBV28 with TRBJ1-2, with 10 bases identical to TRBD1. J was trimmed by 7 bases and V by 3 bases; bases with no gene match: 5. This CDR3 spans 14 amino acids. Per germline, CDR1 MDHEN and CDR2 SYDVKM. The DNA of the CDR3 is TGTGCCAGCAGTTTGACCGACAGGGGGCTTGGCTACACCTTC. Amino acids: CASSLTDRGLGYTF.

DNA of the CDR3: TGTGCCAGCAGCCATACAGGTTCCTACGAGCAGTACTTC. Encoded protein: CASSHTGSYEQYF. The chain joins TRBV13 to TRBJ2-7; D perhaps matches TRBD1 (5 bases). The germline V and J ends were trimmed by 5 bases and 1 base, with 9 bases remaining between them. The germline CDR1 and CDR2 sequences are PRHDT and FYEKMQ (reference sequence). CDR3 length: 13 amino acids. The full variable domain, completed using reference TRBV13 and TRBJ2-7, is AAGVIQSPRHLIKEKRETATLKCYPIPRHDTVYWYQQGPGQDPQFLISFYEKMQSDKGSIPDRFSAQQFSDYHSELNMSSLELGDSALYFCASSHTGSYEQYFGPGTRLTVT.

On this clone itself: Germline and junction disagree at one end, which may indicate a read error. V is TRBV7-7 and J is TRBJ2-2; D gene ambiguous. The CDR3 has 15 amino acids. Germline CDR1 SSHAT, CDR2 FNYEAQ (reference sequence). The CDR3 region is CASSLASGPTGELFF. The DNA for the CDR3 is TGTGCTAGCAGCTTAGCATCCGGGCCCACCGGGGAGCTGTTTTTT.

This clone has more than one count but fewer than ten. The V and J genes are TRBV7-3 and TRBJ1-2, with unresolved D. Germline V gives CDR1 SGHTA, CDR2 FQGTGA. Trimming removed 4 bases at V and 8 bases at J, with 14 bases between. The CDR3 totals 13 residues. CDR3 DNA sequence: TGTGCCAGCAGCTCCCCCGGACTGAACGGCTACACCTTC. It yields the protein CASSSPGLNGYTF.

This chain connects TRBV19 to TRBJ2-5; 8 nucleotides line up with TRBD1. Germline CDR1 is LNHDA and CDR2 is SQIVND (reference sequence). This CDR3 is built from 14 residues. The trim removed 3 bases at V and 4 bases at J, leaving 4 bases unmatched. The chain's CDR3 is CASSMSTGGETQYF. In nucleotides, the CDR3 is TGTGCCAGTAGTATGTCTACAGGGGGAGAGACCCAGTACTTC.

This rearrangement joins TRBV15 to TRBJ2-2; the D gene is possibly TRBD2 (5 bases). This CDR3 spans 15 amino acids. The V end lost 0 bases, the J end lost 4 bases, and 9 bases lay between the germline ends. Germline values: CDR1 LNHNV, CDR2 YYDKDF (reference sequence). This CDR3 is CATSREPTSTGELFF. DNA for the CDR3: TGTGCCACCAGCAGAGAACCCACTAGCACCGGGGAGCTGTTTTTT.

The chain recombines TRBV7-2 with TRBJ1-5; 7 bases map to TRBD1. This CDR3 has 16 amino acids. V shed 5 bases and J 2 bases; nucleotides not matched to a gene: 9. Germline loops: CDR1 SGHTA, CDR2 FQGNSA. The CDR3 loop reads CASSQQGSYGNQPQHF. Written as DNA, the CDR3 is TGTGCCAGCAGCCAACAGGGGTCGTACGGCAATCAGCCCCAGCATTTT.

The CDR3 DNA reads TGTGCCAGCAGTGCGGGACAGCGTAACACAGATACGCAGTATTTT. It is translated as CASSAGQRNTDTQYF. The V call is TRBV6-1, the J call TRBJ2-3, with TRBD1 matching over 7 bases. Germline CDR1 MNHNS, CDR2 SASEGT. The junction had 6 bases not matched to a gene; V was cut back by 4 bases and J by 2 bases. The CDR3 has 15 residues.

V gene TRBV5-4 combines with J gene TRBJ1-1; D call uncertain. The CDR3 consists of 16 residues. V was clipped by 2 bases and J by 1 base, with 15 bases between them. The V gene's germline CDR1 is SGHNT and CDR2 YYREEE (reference sequence). Written as DNA, the CDR3 is TGTGCCAGCAGCTTAAGGGTCGGAAGGCAGAACACTGAAGCTTTCTTT. This sequence encodes CASSLRVGRQNTEAFF.

This sequence joins TRBV9 and TRBJ2-2; the D gene is possibly TRBD2 (7 bases). V lost 0 bases and J 3 bases, leaving 12 bases between the germline ends. CDR1 is SGDLS, CDR2 YYNGEE, per germline. CDR3 length: 16 amino acids. DNA of the CDR3: TGTGCCAGCAGCGTAGGTGGGGGGGCCTACACCGGGGAGCTGTTTTTT. Translation gives CASSVGGGAYTGELFF. Based on the CDR3 plus reference TRBV9 and TRBJ2-2, the full variable domain is DSGVTQTPKHLITATGQRVTLRCSPRSGDLSVYWYQQSLDQGLQFLIQYYNGEERAKGNILERFSAQQFPDLHSELNLSSLELGDSALYFCASSVGGGAYTGELFFGEGSRLTVL.

The genes are TRBV11-2 and TRBJ1-6, with D perhaps TRBD1 (6 bases). The CDR3 contains 13 residues. Germline CDR1 is SGHAT and CDR2 is FQNNGV. Trimming stripped 2 bases from V and 10 bases from J, with 9 bases between. In DNA, the CDR3 is TGTGCCAGCAGCTTACAGGGGCGGTCACCCCTCCACTTT. Translation gives CASSLQGRSPLHF.

The V and J genes are TRBV9 and TRBJ2-5, with D perhaps being TRBD1 or TRBD2 (6 bases each). V lost 0 bases and J lost 5, with 35 bases in between. CDR1 and CDR2 (germline): SGDLS, YYNGEE. The CDR3 totals 22 residues. The CDR3 loop reads CASSVGWSVGRGIRTAEETQYF. The CDR3 nucleotides read TGTGCCAGCAGCGTAGGTTGGTCGGTCGGGAGAGGGATTAGGACAGCTGAGGAGACCCAGTACTTC.

The CDR3 DNA reads as TGTGCCAGCAGACCTCCTACCGACACTGAAGCTTTCTTT. Translated, it gives CASRPPTDTEAFF. This chain links TRBV6-1 with TRBJ1-1; no reliable D call. Germline CDR1 is MNHNS and CDR2 is SASEGT. V was cut by 6 bases and J by 3 bases, with 11 bases left in between. This CDR3 has 13 residues.

This clone was seen more than once but under ten times. V gene TRBV27 combines with J gene TRBJ2-1; no clear D gene. Germline V gives CDR1 MNHEY, CDR2 SMNVEV (reference sequence). Trimming took off 6 bases at V and 4 bases at J, with 19 bases between the two ends. The CDR3 has 16 amino acids. As DNA, the CDR3 is TGTGCCAGCAGCCGGGCCACGCGTTGGGATTACAATGAGCAGTTCTTC. This gives the protein CASSRATRWDYNEQFF.